Below are 29 T cell receptor beta chains sequenced from a single sample in a study of blood T cell repertoires in COVID-19. Using immunoSEQ multiplex PCR, the repertoire was profiled, and TCRdb retains in-frame clones only, with some absent. This sample yields 330,000 or so clones, of which about 87% are seen a single time; 1.5% to 2% belongs to the top ten. Sequencing input: PBMCs or T cells enriched from blood (not recorded which). These receptors came from a middle-aged man in a cohort exposed to, infected with or recovered from COVID-19 (not recorded which).

This chain joins TRBV19 and TRBJ2-4, with D uncertain. The CDR3 is 16 residues long. Deletions cut 3 bases from V and 0 bases from J, with 12 bases between. Germline-derived CDR1 and CDR2 are LNHDA and SQIVND (reference sequence). CDR3 in amino acids: CASSIYGELAKNIQYF. CDR3 DNA: TGTGCCAGTAGTATTTACGGAGAGCTAGCCAAAAACATTCAGTACTTC.

This chain joins TRBV29-1 and TRBJ1-3; D not certain. V was shortened by 1 base and J by 0 bases, with 16 bases between the two germline ends. This CDR3 comprises 17 residues. CDR1 and CDR2 (germline): SQVTM, ANQGSEA. The CDR3 sequence: CSVEGVLRGGSGNTIYF. CDR3 nucleotides: TGCAGCGTTGAAGGGGTTCTGCGAGGAGGCTCTGGAAACACCATATATTTT.

This clone has a single count. The chain combines TRBV20-1 with TRBJ2-3, with 10 bases identical to TRBD2. This CDR3 contains 14 residues. V shed 3 bases and J 4 bases; nucleotides not matched to a gene: 4. From germline, CDR1 is DFQATT and CDR2 SNEGSKA (reference sequence). CDR3 in amino acids: CSASLLAGADTQYF. Here the CDR3 DNA reads TGCAGTGCTAGTCTCCTAGCGGGAGCAGATACGCAGTATTTT.

The CDR3 DNA reads as TGTGCCACCAGTGACAAGGACAGGGTACTAGCGGGACGTAGCACAGATACGCAGTATTTT. The encoded protein is CATSDKDRVLAGRSTDTQYF. The chain carries TRBV24-1 and TRBJ2-3; 10 positions agree with TRBD2. The CDR3 consists of 20 residues. Trimming removed 4 bases from V and 0 bases from J; junction bases left unmatched: 15. Germline V lookup: CDR1 KGHDR, CDR2 SFDVKD.

The rearrangement joins TRBV9 to TRBJ1-3; a weak D match, TRBD1 (5 bases). V dropped 4 bases and J dropped 3 bases, with 11 bases sitting between them. CDR3 length equals 14 residues. Germline V gene lookup returns CDR1 SGDLS and CDR2 YYNGEE. Written as DNA, the CDR3 is TGTGCCAGCAGCTCCAGGGTTCTTGGAAACACCATATATTTT. Translation: CASSSRVLGNTIYF.

The V gene is TRBV30, the J gene TRBJ2-2; TRBD2 matches 11 bases. The germline V gene has CDR1 GTSNPN and CDR2 SVGIG (reference sequence). The CDR3 runs 16 residues. With 2 bases clipped from V and 4 bases from J, the junction kept 6 bases outside the gene matches. The CDR3 region has the DNA TGTGCCTGGAGTACGACTAGCGGGAAAGGCACCGGGGAGCTGTTTTTT. Translation gives CAWSTTSGKGTGELFF.

V and J are TRBV28 and TRBJ1-1, with a tentative D call TRBD1 (6 bases). CDR3 length equals 16 residues. Trimming stripped 5 bases from V and 11 bases from J, with 27 bases between. CDR1 is MDHEN and CDR2 is SYDVKM in the germline V gene. Here the CDR3 reads CASSDSARTDFEWAFF. CDR3 nucleotide sequence: TGTGCCAGCAGTGACTCCGCTAGGACAGACTTTGAGTGGGCTTTCTTT. The entire variable domain, with the rest obtained from reference TRBV28 and TRBJ1-1, is as follows: DVKVTQSSRYLVKRTGEKVFLECVQDMDHENMFWYRQDPGLGLRLIYFSYDVKMKEKGDIPEGYSVSREKKERFSLILESASTNQTSMYLCASSDSARTDFEWAFFGQGTRLTVV.

The chain combines TRBV6-5 with TRBJ1-2; the D gene is possibly TRBD1 (5 bases). V was shortened by 1 base and J by 3 bases, with 9 bases between the two germline ends. Germline lookup yields CDR1 MNHEY and CDR2 SVGAGI. The CDR3 contains 14 residues. The CDR3 spells CASSYFTGDYGYTF. The CDR3 coding sequence is TGTGCCAGCAGTTACTTCACGGGGGACTATGGCTACACCTTC.

The chain couples TRBV19 to TRBJ1-3, with D possibly matching TRBD1 (6 bases). Germline CDR1 and CDR2: LNHDA and SQIVND (reference sequence). The CDR3 is 15 amino acids. Trimming took 5 bases from V and 4 from J, leaving 15 bases between them. The CDR3 protein is CASSFQRGYGNTIYF. Written as DNA, the CDR3 is TGTGCCAGTAGTTTCCAAAGGGGGTACGGAAACACCATATATTTT.

The chain carries TRBV10-3 and TRBJ2-7; 8 positions match TRBD2. V was clipped by 4 bases and J by 5 bases; unmatched bases: 13. This CDR3 comprises 16 residues. Looked up from germline, CDR1 is ENHRY and CDR2 is SYGVKD. CDR3 residues: CAISVGGAGDLNEQYF. In DNA form, the CDR3 reads TGTGCCATCAGTGTTGGGGGAGCGGGAGATCTTAACGAGCAGTACTTC.

V usage is TRBV6-5 and J usage is TRBJ2-3, with 9 bases lining up with TRBD2. CDR1 is MNHEY and CDR2 is SVGAGI in the germline V gene. J lost 0 bases, V lost 11 bases, and 6 bases had no gene match. This CDR3 region has 14 residues. Written as DNA, the CDR3 is TGTGCCGCCAGACTAGCGGTGAGCACAGATACGCAGTATTTT. Translation: CAARLAVSTDTQYF.

The chain is built from TRBV4-1 and TRBJ1-4, with D maybe TRBD1 (5 bases). Deletions cut 0 bases from V and 10 bases from J, with 15 bases between. Germline-derived CDR1 and CDR2 are MGHRA and YSYEKL. The length of the CDR3 is 15 residues. The CDR3 DNA reads as TGCGCCAGCAGCCAAGAGTATACAGGTCGAGGAAAACTGTTTTTT. It is translated as CASSQEYTGRGKLFF.

The rearrangement uses TRBV6-5 and TRBJ2-7; 8 bases map to TRBD2. In germline, CDR1 is MNHEY, CDR2 SVGAGI. CDR3 length: 14 residues. V trimming: 5 bases; J trimming: 2 bases; junction bases outside the gene matches: 5. In nucleotides, the CDR3 is TGTGCCAGCAGTATTAGCGGGGCGACCTACGAGCAGTACTTC. Translation: CASSISGATYEQYF.

The rearrangement links TRBV5-1 to TRBJ1-2; possible D gene TRBD1, 5 bases. The germline gives CDR1 SGHRS, CDR2 YFSETQ. The CDR3 has 13 residues. Between the trimmed V and J ends, which lost 0 bases and 7 bases, there was a span of 10 bases. The CDR3 DNA sequence: TGCGCCAGCAGCTTGGCAGGGCAGACTGGCTACACCTTC. Amino acid sequence: CASSLAGQTGYTF.

About this clone: This specimen includes other DNA sequences encoding the same CDR3. This chain connects TRBV2 to TRBJ1-4, with a weak D call TRBD1 (5 bases). Trimming took off 2 bases at V and 0 bases at J, with 7 bases between the two ends. Germline V lookup: CDR1 SNHLY, CDR2 FYNNEI. The CDR3 length is 15 residues. The CDR3 region is CASSEQGATNEKLFF. CDR3 DNA: TGTGCCAGCAGTGAACAGGGTGCAACTAATGAAAAACTGTTTTTT.

The rearrangement uses TRBV5-5 and TRBJ1-5, with 7 bases matching TRBD1. Looked up from germline, CDR1 is SGHKS and CDR2 is YYEKEE (reference sequence). The length of the CDR3 is 14 residues. V lost 2 bases to trimming and J lost 7 bases; unmatched junction nucleotides: 6. The CDR3 here is CASSFRGMEQPQHF. The CDR3 DNA reads TGTGCCAGCAGCTTCAGGGGGATGGAACAGCCCCAGCATTTT.

The DNA for the CDR3 is TGTGCCAGCAGTGAAGGGGCCCCGGGACTAGTAGGCACAGATACGCAGTATTTT. Its protein product is CASSEGAPGLVGTDTQYF. This sequence joins TRBV2 and TRBJ2-3, with TRBD2 matching 8 bases. This CDR3 region has 18 residues. After removal of 1 base from V and 1 base from J, the junction contained 10 bases not matched to a gene. CDR1 is SNHLY, CDR2 FYNNEI, per germline.

The gene calls are TRBV7-9 and TRBJ2-2; TRBD1 aligns across 10 bases. Unmatched junction bases numbered 7, after V lost 1 base and J lost 5 bases. The CDR3 runs 17 residues. CDR1 and CDR2 from the germline V gene are SEHNR and FQNEAQ (reference sequence). CDR3 sequence reads: CASSLGRGTGETGELFF. The DNA for the CDR3 is TGTGCCAGCAGCTTAGGCCGGGGGACAGGGGAAACCGGGGAGCTGTTTTTT.

The genes are TRBV2 and TRBJ2-1, with 9 bases matching TRBD2. CDR3 length: 13 amino acids. Germline CDR1 and CDR2: SNHLY and FYNNEI. Trimming removed 8 bases from V and 15 bases from J; junction bases left unmatched: 14. CDR3 region: CASGMIAGDDAFF. Written as DNA, the CDR3 is TGTGCCAGCGGGATGATAGCGGGAGATGATGCGTTCTTC.

This chain connects TRBV19 to TRBJ1-5; D is unresolved. Germline CDR1 LNHDA, CDR2 SQIVND (reference sequence). CDR3 length equals 15 residues. The germline V and J ends were trimmed by 3 bases and 3 bases, with 12 bases remaining between them. The CDR3 protein is CASSIGGNPNQPQHF. Written as DNA, the CDR3 is TGTGCCAGTAGTATCGGAGGGAATCCCAATCAGCCCCAGCATTTT.

V usage is TRBV6-1 and J usage is TRBJ2-1, with 8 bases identical to TRBD2. The germline gives CDR1 MNHNS, CDR2 SASEGT. After removal of 2 bases from V and 1 base from J, the junction contained 1 base not matched to a gene. This CDR3 contains 15 residues. CDR3 region: CASSETSGSYNEQFF. The CDR3 DNA reads as TGTGCCAGCAGTGAAACTAGCGGATCCTACAATGAGCAGTTCTTC.

This chain joins TRBV15 and TRBJ1-2; no firm D call. V shed 5 bases and J shed 2 bases, with 3 bases lying between them. Germline V gene data show CDR1 as LNHNV and CDR2 as YYDKDF (reference sequence). CDR3 length equals 11 residues. Written as DNA, the CDR3 is TGTGCCACCAGCGAGAACTATGGCTACACCTTC. It is translated as CATSENYGYTF. Full variable domain (missing parts from reference TRBV15 and TRBJ1-2): DAMVIQNPRYQVTQFGKPVTLSCSQTLNHNVMYWYQQKSSQAPKLLFHYYDKDFNNEADTPDNFQSRRPNTSFCFLDIRSPGLGDTAMYLCATSENYGYTFGSGTRLTVV.

This sequence joins TRBV12-5 and TRBJ2-2; 7 nucleotides match TRBD2. The CDR3 has 12 amino acids. The ends lost 6 bases at V and 6 bases at J; junction bases unmatched: 1. Germline CDR1 LGHNT, CDR2 FRNRAP. CDR3 nucleotides: TGTGCTAGTGGCCGGGGGGCCGGGGAGCTGTTTTTT. Translated, it gives CASGRGAGELFF.

The chain is built from TRBV9 and TRBJ2-7; TRBD2 agrees at 11 bases. The ends lost 0 bases at V and 4 bases at J; junction bases unmatched: 6. Germline-derived CDR1 and CDR2 are SGDLS and YYNGEE. CDR3 length: 16 residues. DNA of the CDR3: TGTGCCAGCAGCGTAGAGGGGACTAGCGGATCTTACGAGCAGTACTTC. Its protein product is CASSVEGTSGSYEQYF. The variable domain in full, completed from reference TRBV9 and TRBJ2-7, reads DSGVTQTPKHLITATGQRVTLRCSPRSGDLSVYWYQQSLDQGLQFLIQYYNGEERAKGNILERFSAQQFPDLHSELNLSSLELGDSALYFCASSVEGTSGSYEQYFGPGTRLTVT.

This sequence joins TRBV7-8 and TRBJ2-2, with a tentative D call TRBD1 (5 bases). The V and J ends lost 1 base and 5 bases respectively, with 14 bases between them. CDR3 length: 16 amino acids. Germline loops: CDR1 SGHVS, CDR2 FQNEAQ. The CDR3 sequence is CASSLDGARPTGELFF. The CDR3 DNA reads TGTGCCAGCAGCTTAGATGGGGCCCGGCCGACCGGGGAGCTGTTTTTT.

The chain employs TRBV18 and TRBJ2-5; 11 positions agree with TRBD2. CDR1 KGHSH and CDR2 LQKENI come from the germline V gene. The CDR3 runs to 14 residues. V trimming: 6 bases; J trimming: 6 bases; junction bases outside the gene matches: 6. The CDR3 reads CASSPGTSGKTQYF. Written as DNA, the CDR3 is TGTGCCAGCTCCCCAGGGACTAGCGGAAAGACCCAGTACTTC.

V usage is TRBV10-3 and J usage is TRBJ2-1, with 13 bases fitting TRBD2. V lost 10 bases to trimming and J lost 6 bases; unmatched junction nucleotides: 3. The germline V gene encodes CDR1 ENHRY and CDR2 SYGVKD. The CDR3 loop spans 13 amino acids. CDR3 bases: TGTGCCACGGGACTAGCGGGAACCAATGAGCAGTTCTTC. It codes for CATGLAGTNEQFF.

The V and J genes are TRBV20-1 and TRBJ2-4; TRBD2 agrees at 10 bases. Germline loops: CDR1 DFQATT, CDR2 SNEGSKA (reference sequence). J gave up 0 bases and V 3 bases, and 2 bases lay outside the gene matches. CDR3 length: 15 amino acids. In nucleotides, the CDR3 is TGCAGTGCTAGTGGGACTAGCGAAGCCAAAAACATTCAGTACTTC. Its translation: CSASGTSEAKNIQYF.

The rearrangement joins TRBV5-1 to TRBJ2-1, with 11 bases matching TRBD1. This CDR3 is built from 15 residues. The germline gives CDR1 SGHRS, CDR2 YFSETQ. With 6 bases clipped from V and 8 bases from J, the junction kept 10 bases outside the gene matches. CDR3 DNA sequence: TGCGCCAGCACCCAACGGACAGGGGGCGGAGATGAGCAGTTCTTC. Protein product: CASTQRTGGGDEQFF.